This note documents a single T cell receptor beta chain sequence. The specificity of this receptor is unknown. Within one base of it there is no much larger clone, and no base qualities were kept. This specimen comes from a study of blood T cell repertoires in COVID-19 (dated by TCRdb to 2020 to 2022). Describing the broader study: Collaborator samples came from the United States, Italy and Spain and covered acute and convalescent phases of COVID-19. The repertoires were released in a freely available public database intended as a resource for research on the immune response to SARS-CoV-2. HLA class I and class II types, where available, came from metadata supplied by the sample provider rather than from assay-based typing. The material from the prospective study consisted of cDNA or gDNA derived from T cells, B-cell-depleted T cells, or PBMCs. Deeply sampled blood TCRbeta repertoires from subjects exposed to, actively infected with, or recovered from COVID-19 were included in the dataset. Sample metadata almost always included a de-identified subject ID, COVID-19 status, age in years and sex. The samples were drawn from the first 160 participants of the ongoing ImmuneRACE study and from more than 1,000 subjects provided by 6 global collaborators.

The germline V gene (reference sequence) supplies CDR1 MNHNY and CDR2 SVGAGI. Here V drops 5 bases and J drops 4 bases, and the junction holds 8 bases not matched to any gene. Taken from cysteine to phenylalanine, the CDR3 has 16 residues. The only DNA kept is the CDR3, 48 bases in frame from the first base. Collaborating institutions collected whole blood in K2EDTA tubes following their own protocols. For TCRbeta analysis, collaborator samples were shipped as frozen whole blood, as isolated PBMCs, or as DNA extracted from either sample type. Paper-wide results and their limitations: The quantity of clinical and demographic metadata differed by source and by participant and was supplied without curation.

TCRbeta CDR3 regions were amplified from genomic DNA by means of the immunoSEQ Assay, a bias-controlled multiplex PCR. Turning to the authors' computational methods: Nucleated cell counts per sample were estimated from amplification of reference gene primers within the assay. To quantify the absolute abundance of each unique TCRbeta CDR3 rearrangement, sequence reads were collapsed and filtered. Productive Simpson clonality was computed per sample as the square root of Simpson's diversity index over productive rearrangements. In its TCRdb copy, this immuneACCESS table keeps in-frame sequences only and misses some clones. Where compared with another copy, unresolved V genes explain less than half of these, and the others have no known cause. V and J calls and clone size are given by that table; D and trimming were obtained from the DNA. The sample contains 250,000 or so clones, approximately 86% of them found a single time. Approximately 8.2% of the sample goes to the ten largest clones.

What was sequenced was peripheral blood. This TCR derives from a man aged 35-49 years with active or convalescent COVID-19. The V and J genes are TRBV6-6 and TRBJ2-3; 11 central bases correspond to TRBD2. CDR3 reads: CASSQLAGGSSDTQYF. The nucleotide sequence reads TGTGCCAGCAGTCAGCTAGCGGGGGGTTCTTCAGATACGCAGTATTTT.